Following are 10 T cell receptor beta chains from one sample sequenced in a study of cytomegalovirus exposure and HLA in healthy donors. PCR used 60 Vbeta primers and 13 Jbeta primers. Using immunoSEQ multiplex PCR, the repertoire was profiled, and TCRdb retains in-frame clones only, with some absent. The sample records about 130,000 clones, approximately 78% being singletons. Sequencing input: PBMCs. The receptors originated from a woman aged 45-59 years in good health and CMV-seropositive.

V usage is TRBV7-8 and J usage is TRBJ1-1; 7 positions match TRBD1. Per germline, CDR1 SGHVS and CDR2 FQNEAQ. The CDR3 runs to 14 residues. Germline trimming cut 4 bases from V and 4 bases from J; bases unmatched to any gene: 6. In DNA form, the CDR3 reads TGTGCCAGCAGCTCCCACAGGGGAATCACTGAAGCTTTCTTT. It is translated as CASSSHRGITEAFF. The whole variable domain, remainder taken from reference TRBV7-8 and TRBJ1-1, is GAGVSQSPRYKVAKRGQDVALRCDPISGHVSLFWYQQALGQGPEFLTYFQNEAQLDKSGLPSDRFFAERPEGSVSTLKIQRTQQEDSAVYLCASSSHRGITEAFFGQGTRLTVV.

CDR3 nucleotides: TGTGCCAGCAGTGAACTAGCGGGGGTTACAGATACGCAGTATTTT. Amino acids: CASSELAGVTDTQYF. The chain uses TRBV6-1 and TRBJ2-3, with 10 bases fitting TRBD2. Germline loops: CDR1 MNHNS, CDR2 SASEGT. This CDR3 has 15 residues. V trimming: 2 bases; J trimming: 3 bases; junction bases outside the gene matches: 2.

The rearrangement uses TRBV9 and TRBJ1-3; 11 bases map to TRBD1. V lost 3 bases to trimming and J lost 4 bases; unmatched junction nucleotides: 6. The CDR3 is made up of 16 amino acids. Germline CDR1 SGDLS, CDR2 YYNGEE. The DNA for the CDR3 is TGTGCCAGCAGCGAAGGACAGGGGGCGGGAGGAAACACCATATATTTT. Translating gives CASSEGQGAGGNTIYF. Full variable domain (outside the CDR3, taken from reference TRBV9 and TRBJ1-3): DSGVTQTPKHLITATGQRVTLRCSPRSGDLSVYWYQQSLDQGLQFLIQYYNGEERAKGNILERFSAQQFPDLHSELNLSSLELGDSALYFCASSEGQGAGGNTIYFGEGSWLTVV.

The rearrangement uses TRBV9 and TRBJ1-1, with a weak D call TRBD1 (5 bases). The CDR3 loop spans 14 amino acids. Per the germline V gene, CDR1 is SGDLS and CDR2 is YYNGEE. The V end lost 4 bases, the J end lost 4 bases, and 14 bases lay between the germline ends. The CDR3 is CASSFTGLGTEAFF. Written as DNA, the CDR3 is TGTGCCAGCAGCTTCACAGGTTTGGGCACTGAAGCTTTCTTT.

CDR3 coding DNA: TGTGCCAGCAGTAACAGCCATTCCTATGGCTACACCTTC. Translated: CASSNSHSYGYTF. This chain links TRBV7-8 with TRBJ1-2; unclear D gene. The CDR3 length is 13 residues. The V and J ends lost 6 bases and 4 bases respectively, with 12 bases between them. The germline CDR1 and CDR2 sequences are SGHVS and FQNEAQ.

This clone is a singleton in its sample. The V and J genes are TRBV2 and TRBJ1-2; possible D gene TRBD1, 6 bases. V lost 8 bases to trimming and J lost 8 bases, with 18 bases between them. The germline V gene has CDR1 SNHLY and CDR2 FYNNEI. CDR3 length: 13 residues. The CDR3 DNA reads as TGTGCCAGCCGGGCTAGGGGGGGAGTGGGCTACACCTTC. Protein: CASRARGGVGYTF.

This sequence joins TRBV5-4 and TRBJ1-1, with 7 bases matching TRBD1. Trimming took 2 bases from V and 1 from J; bases not matched to a gene: 5. Per the germline V gene, CDR1 is SGHNT and CDR2 is YYREEE (reference sequence). This CDR3 is built from 15 residues. CDR3 sequence: CASSLPQGSNTEAFF. CDR3 DNA sequence: TGTGCCAGCAGCTTACCACAGGGGTCGAACACTGAAGCTTTCTTT.

The chain is built from TRBV15 and TRBJ2-1; no clear D. Per germline, CDR1 LNHNV and CDR2 YYDKDF (reference sequence). V was cut by 1 base and J by 7 bases, with 8 bases left in between. The CDR3 contains 13 residues. The CDR3 DNA sequence: TGTGCCACCAGCAGAGTACTTCCAAATGAGCAGTTCTTC. It specifies CATSRVLPNEQFF.

This chain connects TRBV5-4 to TRBJ2-1; possibly TRBD2 for D (5 bases). CDR3 length: 13 residues. Germline CDR1 SGHNT, CDR2 YYREEE (reference sequence). Trimming shortened V by 3 bases and J by 5 bases, and 9 bases separated the two germline ends. The CDR3 region has the DNA TGTGCCAGCAGCTCGACTACAAACAATGAGCAGTTCTTC. Its translation is CASSSTTNNEQFF. The whole variable domain, filled in from reference TRBV5-4 and TRBJ2-1, reads ETGVTQSPTHLIKTRGQQVTLRCSSQSGHNTVSWYQQALGQGPQFIFQYYREEENGRGNFPPRFSGLQFPNYSSELNVNALELDDSALYLCASSSTTNNEQFFGPGTRLTVL.

The chain joins TRBV6-1 to TRBJ2-2; 9 nucleotides line up with TRBD1. This CDR3 has 14 amino acids. Germline lookup yields CDR1 MNHNS and CDR2 SASEGT. The J segment lost 5 bases and the V segment lost 6 bases, leaving 4 bases of the junction unmatched. The CDR3: CASRGTGRTGELFF. The CDR3 bases are TGTGCCAGCAGGGGGACAGGGCGGACCGGGGAGCTGTTTTTT.